The 3 T cell receptor beta chains given below trace back to one sample, sequenced in a study of blood T cell repertoires in COVID-19. Repertoires were generated with immunoSEQ multiplex PCR, while TCRdb's copy carries only in-frame clones and drops some. The sample gives around 280,000 clones, nearly 90% of which show up once; about 1.7% is in the top ten. Sample: PBMCs or T cells enriched from blood (not recorded which). The receptors derive from a woman aged 18-29 years with acute COVID-19.

The V and J genes are TRBV7-9 and TRBJ1-1, with D maybe TRBD1 (5 bases). This CDR3 region has 12 residues. V lost 3 bases to trimming and J lost 5 bases, with 7 bases between them. Germline CDR1 is SEHNR and CDR2 is FQNEAQ (reference sequence). This CDR3 reads CASSFSGTEAFF. DNA for the CDR3: TGTGCCAGCAGCTTTTCAGGGACTGAAGCTTTCTTT.

This chain connects TRBV30 to TRBJ1-3; D uncertain. CDR3 length equals 14 residues. Deletions cut 0 bases from V and 2 bases from J, with 8 bases between. The germline V gene encodes CDR1 GTSNPN and CDR2 SVGIG (reference sequence). CDR3 coding DNA: TGTGCCTGGAGTGTTGACAACGCTGGAAACACCATATATTTT. Translated, it gives CAWSVDNAGNTIYF.

The chain recombines TRBV6-5 with TRBJ2-5; 8 bases are shared with TRBD1. Germline CDR1 is MNHEY and CDR2 is SVGAGI. The CDR3 sequence is 14 residues long. V dropped 8 bases and J dropped 4; count of bases not matched to a gene: 9. The CDR3 DNA is TGTGCCAGCCGAACAGCAGGGGGCCGAGAGACCCAGTACTTC. Protein: CASRTAGGRETQYF.